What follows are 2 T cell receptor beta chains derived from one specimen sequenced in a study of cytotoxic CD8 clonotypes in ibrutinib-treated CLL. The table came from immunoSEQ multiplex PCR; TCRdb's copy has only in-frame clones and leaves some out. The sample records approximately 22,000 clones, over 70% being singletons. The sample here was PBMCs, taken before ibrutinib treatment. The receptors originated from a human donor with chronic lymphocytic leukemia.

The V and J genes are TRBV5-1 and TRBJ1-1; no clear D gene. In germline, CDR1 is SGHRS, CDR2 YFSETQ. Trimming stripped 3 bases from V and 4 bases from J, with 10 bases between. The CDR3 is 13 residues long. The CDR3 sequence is CASSWEDVTEAFF. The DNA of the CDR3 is TGCGCCAGCAGCTGGGAGGACGTCACTGAAGCTTTCTTT.

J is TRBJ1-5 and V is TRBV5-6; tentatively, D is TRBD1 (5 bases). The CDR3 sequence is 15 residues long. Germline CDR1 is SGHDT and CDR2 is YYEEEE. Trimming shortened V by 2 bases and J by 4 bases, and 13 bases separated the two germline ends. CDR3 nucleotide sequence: TGTGCCAGCAGCTTAATGGCAGGGCTAAATCAGCCCCAGCATTTT. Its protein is CASSLMAGLNQPQHF. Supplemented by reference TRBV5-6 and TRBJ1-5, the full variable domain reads DAGVTQSPTHLIKTRGQQVTLRCSPKSGHDTVSWYQQALGQGPQFIFQYYEEEERQRGNFPDRFSGHQFPNYSSELNVNALLLGDSALYLCASSLMAGLNQPQHFGDGTRLSIL.